The 14 T cell receptor beta chains reported below all come from one sample, sequenced in a study of cytomegalovirus exposure and HLA in healthy donors. The PCR made use of 60 Vbeta and 13 Jbeta primers. Using immunoSEQ multiplex PCR, the repertoire was profiled, and TCRdb retains in-frame clones only, with some absent. The sample has under 200,000 clones, roughly 84% seen once. Sequencing was carried out using PBMCs. These receptors were collected from a man between 18 and 29 years old in good health and CMV-seronegative.

The gene calls are TRBV18 and TRBJ2-7; D gene ambiguous. V lost 3 bases, J lost 5 bases, and 8 bases lay in between. This CDR3 has 12 amino acids. Germline assignment: CDR1 KGHSH and CDR2 LQKENI. Here the CDR3 DNA reads TGTGCCAGCTCACCGATCGAGAACGAGCAGTACTTC. As protein: CASSPIENEQYF.

V is TRBV7-3 and J is TRBJ2-2, with D uncertain. This CDR3 contains 12 residues. Trimming stripped 5 bases from V and 8 bases from J, with 9 bases between. The germline V gene encodes CDR1 SGHTA and CDR2 FQGTGA. DNA for the CDR3: TGTGCCAGCAGCCTAGAGACTGGGGAGCTGTTTTTT. Amino acid sequence: CASSLETGELFF.

The chain employs TRBV28 and TRBJ1-2; D is ambiguous. The germline V gene has CDR1 MDHEN and CDR2 SYDVKM. With 2 bases removed from V and 3 bases from J, the gap between germline ends came to 7 bases. The CDR3 sequence is 13 residues long. CDR3: CASSLVLYYGYTF. CDR3 nucleotide sequence: TGTGCCAGCAGTTTAGTCCTTTACTATGGCTACACCTTC.

This chain connects TRBV7-9 to TRBJ1-2; unclear D gene. Germline V gene data show CDR1 as SEHNR and CDR2 as FQNEAQ (reference sequence). This CDR3 has 13 amino acids. CDR3 sequence (DNA): TGTTCCATTTCGAGGGTATTAACGGATGGCTACACCTTC. Translation: CSISRVLTDGYTF.

The chain couples TRBV5-4 to TRBJ2-1, with D possibly matching TRBD2 (6 bases). The V gene lost 1 base and the J gene lost 8 bases, with 16 bases spanning the gap. Per germline, CDR1 SGHNT and CDR2 YYREEE (reference sequence). This CDR3 comprises 15 residues. CDR3 in DNA: TGTGCCAGCAGCTTGCCCCGGGACGGAGGGGATGAGCAGTTCTTC. Protein sequence: CASSLPRDGGDEQFF.

The chain employs TRBV19 and TRBJ2-5; D might be TRBD2 (7 bases). Germline values: CDR1 LNHDA, CDR2 SQIVND (reference sequence). V lost 11 bases and J lost 7, with 20 bases in between. The CDR3 runs 13 residues. This CDR3 is CASTRGAEGTQYF. The CDR3, as DNA: TGTGCCTCGACTCGGGGGGCCGAAGGGACCCAGTACTTC.

The V gene is TRBV7-3, the J gene TRBJ2-2, with a weak D call TRBD2 (5 bases). The CDR3 has 15 amino acids. CDR1 and CDR2 (germline): SGHTA, FQGTGA. V lost 5 bases, J lost 2 bases, and 12 bases lay in between. The CDR3: CASSPGRENTGELFF. The CDR3 nucleotides read TGTGCCAGCAGCCCGGGAAGGGAAAACACCGGGGAGCTGTTTTTT.

V gene TRBV15 combines with J gene TRBJ2-7, with TRBD2 matching 10 bases. CDR1 LNHNV and CDR2 YYDKDF come from the germline V gene (reference sequence). The CDR3 covers 13 residues. V shed 4 bases, J shed 7 bases, and the junction held 4 bases outside the gene matches. CDR3 bases: TGTGCCACCAGCATAGCGGGAGGTAGGGAGCAGTACTTC. Residues: CATSIAGGREQYF.

V usage is TRBV19 and J usage is TRBJ1-4, with a possible D match to TRBD1 (5 bases). Looked up from germline, CDR1 is LNHDA and CDR2 is SQIVND (reference sequence). The CDR3 contains 17 residues. The V end was cut by 3 bases, the J end by 5 bases, with 19 bases between. The CDR3 bases are TGTGCCAGTAGTATGGGGCGGGGGACGCGAGGAAATGAAAAACTGTTTTTT. The encoded protein is CASSMGRGTRGNEKLFF.

CDR3 in amino acids: CASSIDAGTGHTGELFF. The CDR3 DNA reads as TGTGCCAGTAGTATTGACGCCGGGACAGGGCACACCGGGGAGCTGTTTTTT. V and J are TRBV19 and TRBJ2-2; 9 bases align to TRBD1. CDR3 size: 17 residues. In germline, CDR1 is LNHDA, CDR2 SQIVND (reference sequence). Losses at the gene ends were 3 bases for V and 3 bases for J; bases not matched to a gene: 8.

The rearrangement links TRBV11-1 to TRBJ2-3; 7 bases are a match to TRBD1. This CDR3 spans 17 amino acids. Germline lookup yields CDR1 SGHAT and CDR2 FQDESV (reference sequence). The V gene end was trimmed by 6 bases and the J gene end by 0 bases; junction bases not matched to a gene: 12. CDR3: CASRSSGTVTSTDTQYF. CDR3 nucleotides: TGTGCCAGCAGATCCTCTGGGACAGTTACTAGCACAGATACGCAGTATTTT.

The chain uses TRBV11-3 and TRBJ2-2; the match to TRBD1 covers 9 bases. This CDR3 comprises 18 residues. Germline CDR1 and CDR2: SGHNT and YENEEA. Unmatched junction bases numbered 15, after V lost 5 bases and J lost 5 bases. Here the CDR3 reads CASSPRPGQGKFTGELFF. The CDR3 nucleotides read TGTGCCAGCAGCCCCCGCCCGGGACAGGGAAAGTTTACCGGGGAGCTGTTTTTT.

The V call is TRBV27, the J call TRBJ2-1, with 10 nucleotides matching TRBD1. V gave up 5 bases and J gave up 4 bases; unmatched junction bases: 11. The CDR3 runs 17 residues. Germline CDR1 is MNHEY and CDR2 is SMNVEV (reference sequence). In DNA form, the CDR3 reads TGTGCCAGCAGTCCGCATTCCCGGGACAGGGGATACAATGAGCAGTTCTTC. It codes for CASSPHSRDRGYNEQFF.

The chain carries TRBV11-1 and TRBJ1-3; D remains unclear. V gave up 7 bases and J gave up 3 bases, with 10 bases separating them. The CDR3 has 13 residues. The germline V gene has CDR1 SGHAT and CDR2 FQDESV (reference sequence). The CDR3 is CASTPLLGNTIYF. The CDR3 bases are TGTGCCAGCACTCCACTACTTGGAAACACCATATATTTT.